This T cell receptor (beta chain) emerged from a study of blood T cell repertoires in COVID-19. The wider study: Acute and convalescent COVID-19 specimens originated in the United States, Italy and Spain. T cells, B-cell-depleted T cells, or PBMCs supplied cDNA or gDNA.

The sample holds a few counts of this clone. This CDR3 has 17 amino acids. Germline assignment: CDR1 KGHSH and CDR2 LQKENI. V was clipped by 3 bases and J by 3 bases; unmatched bases: 8. Original analysis: Amplification with reference gene primers provided the estimates of nucleated cell counts. Produced via immunoSEQ multiplex PCR; TCRdb's table is partial and in-frame only. D and trimming come from the DNA, and the V and J calls and clone size come from that table. The table lists 100,000 to 120,000 clones, around 81% of them singletons. The chain carries TRBV18 and TRBJ2-1, with 10 bases lining up with TRBD2. This receptor was obtained from a woman in her seventies with acute or convalescent COVID-19. The sample taken for sequencing was peripheral blood. The CDR3 DNA follows: TGTGCCAGCTCACCCCCGAAACTAGCGGGGAACTACAATGAGCAGTTCTTC. The encoded protein is CASSPPKLAGNYNEQFF.